A selection of T cell receptor beta chains follows, all from one sample in a study of OX40 agonist ivuxolimab in advanced cancers. Libraries were prepared by immunoSEQ multiplex PCR; TCRdb keeps only in-frame clonotypes and omits some of them. The sample includes some 79,000 clones, around 90% of them seen just once. The specimen was CD4+ or CD8+ T cells sorted from blood, collected in a trial of the OX40 agonist ivuxolimab. The receptors originated from an adult with an advanced solid tumor such as melanoma, head and neck, liver or kidney cancer. Each CDR3 is given with its conserved first and last residue. A D gene is named only where the DNA matches it firmly. Some rows mark clone size as missing; the rest say once, few, many or name a class of expanded clone.

>few|TRBV19|TRBJ1-3|TRBD1
TGTGCCAGTACCCGGACAGGAAAGAGCTCTGGAAACACCATATATTTT
CASTRTGKSSGNTIYF
>.|TRBV7-2|TRBJ2-3|TRBD2
TGTGCCAGCAGCTTAGCCTACACTAGCGGGAGGGCCGGGTCGAGCATTAATACGCAGTATTTT
CASSLAYTSGRAGSSINTQYF
>.|TRBV11-3|TRBJ2-1|TRBD2
TGTGCCAGCAGCTTAGACCGGGAGGGCCTGTGGGTCAATGAGCAGTTCTTC
CASSLDREGLWVNEQFF
>.|TRBV5-4|TRBJ2-7|.
TGTGCCAGCAGCCTGGACTTCTACGAGCAGTACTTC
CASSLDFYEQYF
>.|TRBV18|TRBJ2-1|TRBD2
TGTGCCAGCTCACCAGGGACTAGCGGGAATCTCAATGAGCAGTTCTTC
CASSPGTSGNLNEQFF
>once|TRBV27|TRBJ2-7|.
TGTGCCAGCAGTTTAAGGGTATCGTCAGGGGTCTACTCCTACGAGCAGTACTTC
CASSLRVSSGVYSYEQYF
>.|TRBV7-2|TRBJ2-7|.
TGTGCCAGCAGCTTTTCGTGGACGGTGTACGAGCAGTACTTC
CASSFSWTVYEQYF
>.|TRBV19|TRBJ2-4|TRBD1
TGTGCCAGTAGCCTGGGACAGGGGTTTATCATTCAGTACTTC
CASSLGQGFIIQYF
>.|TRBV7-2|TRBJ2-1|.
TGTGCCAGCACCCCTGGACTTTACTCCTACAATGAGCAGTTCTTC
CASTPGLYSYNEQFF
>.|TRBV14|TRBJ1-1|.
TGTGCCAGCAGCCAGTCAGTGAACACTGAAGCTTTCTTT
CASSQSVNTEAFF
>once|TRBV27|TRBJ1-1|TRBD1
TGTGCCAGCAGCCCGGGACAGGGGAACACTGAAGCTTTCTTT
CASSPGQGNTEAFF
>.|TRBV11-3|TRBJ2-5|TRBD2
TGTGCCAGCAGCACCAAACCGGGAGGGGAAGACCAAGAGACCCAGTACTTC
CASSTKPGGEDQETQYF
>.|TRBV5-1|TRBJ1-2|.
TGCGCCAGCAGCGACGGACAGTGGATGAATGGCTACACCTTC
CASSDGQWMNGYTF
>once|TRBV18|TRBJ1-1|TRBD1
TGTGCCAGCTCACCAGGACAGGGGCGGGGGACTGAAGCTTTCTTT
CASSPGQGRGTEAFF
>once|TRBV18|TRBJ2-7|TRBD2
TGTGCCAGCTCACGAGCTAGCGGAGGGGCCTACGAGCAGTACTTC
CASSRASGGAYEQYF
>once|TRBV19|TRBJ2-5|TRBD1
TGTGCCAGTAGTATAGGTGGACAGGGGGTTACCCAGTACTTC
CASSIGGQGVTQYF
>.|TRBV2|TRBJ1-3|.
TGTGCCAGCAGATCGGCGACAGTCTCGGGAAACACCATATATTTT
CASRSATVSGNTIYF
>.|TRBV6-6|TRBJ2-7|TRBD2
TGTGCCAGCAGTTTCAGGACTAGCGGGAACTCCTACGAGCAGTACTTC
CASSFRTSGNSYEQYF
>.|TRBV7-9|TRBJ2-7|TRBD1
TGTGCCAGCACCCGACAGGGCCACGAGCAGTACTTC
CASTRQGHEQYF
>.|TRBV5-1|TRBJ1-3|.
TGCGCCAGCAGCTTAGGGGGGGCTGGAAACACCATATATTTT
CASSLGGAGNTIYF
>.|TRBV4-3|TRBJ2-3|TRBD2
TGCGCCAGCAGCCAACAGACTAGCGGACAGGATACGCAGTATTTT
CASSQQTSGQDTQYF
>.|TRBV27|TRBJ2-2|.
TGTGCCAGCAGTTCGCAGGGTTTAGGAACCGGGGAGCTGTTTTTT
CASSSQGLGTGELFF